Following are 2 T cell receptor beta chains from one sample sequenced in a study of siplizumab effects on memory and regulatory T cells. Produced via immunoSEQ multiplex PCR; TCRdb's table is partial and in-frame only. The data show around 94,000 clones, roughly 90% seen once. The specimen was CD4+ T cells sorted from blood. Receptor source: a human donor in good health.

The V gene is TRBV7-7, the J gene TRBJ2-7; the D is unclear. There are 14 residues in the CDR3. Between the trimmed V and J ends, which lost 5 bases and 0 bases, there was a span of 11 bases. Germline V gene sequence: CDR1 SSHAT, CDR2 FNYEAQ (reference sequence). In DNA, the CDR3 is TGTGCCAGCAGCGACGGACGGAACTCCTACGAGCAGTACTTC. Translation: CASSDGRNSYEQYF.

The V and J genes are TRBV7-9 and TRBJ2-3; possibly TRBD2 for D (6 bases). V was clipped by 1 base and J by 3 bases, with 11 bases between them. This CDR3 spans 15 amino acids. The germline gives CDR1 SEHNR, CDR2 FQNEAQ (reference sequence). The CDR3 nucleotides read TGTGCCAGCAGCTTAGGAGGGCGGGAAACAGATACGCAGTATTTT. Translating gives CASSLGGRETDTQYF.